This TCR beta chain came from a study of beta chain features in type 1 diabetes. Overall study context: Healthy donors and patients had similar age, gender and cell yields. The number of sorted cells examined across all samples was approximately 110,000,000. Points from the study as a whole: VDJ junctions sequenced from type 1 diabetes patients showed fewer insertions and more deletions. Type 1 diabetes patients showed a moderate but significant shortening of TCRB CDR3s in all four CD4+ subsets. Sampled from patients, naive, central memory and Treg TCRB repertoires appeared more similar than those sampled from healthy donors.

This clone was counted a single time. The antigen is unknown. Trimming removed 3 bases from V and 7 bases from J, with 15 bases in between. This CDR3 has 15 residues. The germline V gene has CDR1 MGHDK and CDR2 SYGVNS. The study reverse transcribed the entire isolated RNA, so it sequenced expressed TCRB transcripts. Measured with immunoSEQ multiplex PCR; TCRdb has only the in-frame clones, and not every one. This table has 150,000 to 200,000 clones, 63% appearing once. The V call is TRBV25-1, the J call TRBJ1-4, with D perhaps matching TRBD1 (5 bases). This receptor was taken from a man in his thirties or forties with type 1 diabetes. Sequencing was carried out using naive CD4+ T cells from blood. The CDR3 nucleotides are TGTGCCAGCAGTGATCTCTCCGGGACGGGTGAAAAACTGTTTTTT. Residues: CASSDLSGTGEKLFF.